The present TCR beta chain was sequenced within a study of blood T cell repertoires in COVID-19. Study in general: Samples came from the United States, Italy and Spain, spanning acute and convalescent COVID-19. The cDNA or gDNA used as material had been derived from T cells, B-cell-depleted T cells, or PBMCs.

Authors' processing steps: Amplification with reference gene primers provided the estimates of nucleated cell counts. Data came from immunoSEQ multiplex PCR; TCRdb stores just in-frame clones and leaves some out. V, J and clone size reflect that table, while D and trimming were determined from the DNA. The sample holds 53,000 or so clones; roughly 90% are singletons and the top ten take under 3.5%. Source material: peripheral blood. This sequence was found in a man older than 75 with acute or convalescent COVID-19.

The CDR3 sequence: CASSMDRDSGNTIYF. CDR3 nucleotides: TGTGCCAGTAGTATGGACAGGGACTCTGGAAACACCATATATTTT. V gene TRBV19 combines with J gene TRBJ1-3; 8 bases match TRBD1. The germline CDR1 and CDR2 sequences are LNHDA and SQIVND (reference sequence). The V gene end was trimmed by 3 bases and the J gene end by 0 bases; junction bases not matched to a gene: 1. This CDR3 has 15 residues.